Sequencing of this T cell receptor beta chain was carried out in a study of shared clonotypes between healthy human individuals. Across the whole study: Participating donors consisted of two women and a few men aged 18 to 49. Each donor had three CD4 naive, three CD4 memory, two CD8 naive and one CD8 memory plate.

With regard to this clone: Its matching antigen is unknown.

CDR1 and CDR2 (germline): MNHEY, SMNVEV (reference sequence). V was shortened by 3 bases and J by 4 bases, with 9 bases between the two germline ends. The CDR3 has 14 residues. Study-wide results and limits: Sequencing of the sorted subsets was shown by rarefaction to be incomplete despite large depth.

Only CD45RO-negative cells positively selected for CCR7 counted as naive CD8 cells, so terminally differentiated effector memory CD45RA+ cells were excluded. Clones were read by immunoSEQ multiplex PCR, and TCRdb kept only the in-frame ones, dropping some. This table has 1.5 million to 2.5 million clones, 85% to 95% appearing once. V is TRBV27 and J is TRBJ2-2; unclear D gene. Source material: naive CD8+ T cells sorted from blood. This TCR was recovered from a young man in good health. CDR3 DNA: TGTGCCAGCAGTTTCCAGGCCTTCACCGGGGAGCTGTTTTTT. This encodes CASSFQAFTGELFF.